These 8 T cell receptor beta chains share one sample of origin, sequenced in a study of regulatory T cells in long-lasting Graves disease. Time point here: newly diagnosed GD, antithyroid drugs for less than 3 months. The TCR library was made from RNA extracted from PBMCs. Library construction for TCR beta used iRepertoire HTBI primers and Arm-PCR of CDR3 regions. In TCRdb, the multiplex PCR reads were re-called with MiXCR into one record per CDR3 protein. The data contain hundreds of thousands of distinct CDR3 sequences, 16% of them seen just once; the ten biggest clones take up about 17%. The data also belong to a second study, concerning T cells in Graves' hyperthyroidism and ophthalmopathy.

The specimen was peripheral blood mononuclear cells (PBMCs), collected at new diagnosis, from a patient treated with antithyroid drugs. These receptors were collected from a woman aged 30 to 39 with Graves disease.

CDR3 residues: CASSLMDHEQFF. Here the CDR3 DNA reads TGTGCCAGCTCACTCATGGACCATGAGCAGTTCTTC. The genes are TRBV18 and TRBJ2-1; D remains unclear. Germline V CDR1 and CDR2: KGHSH, LQKENI. V was cut by 4 bases and J by 8 bases, with 9 bases left in between. This CDR3 has 12 residues.

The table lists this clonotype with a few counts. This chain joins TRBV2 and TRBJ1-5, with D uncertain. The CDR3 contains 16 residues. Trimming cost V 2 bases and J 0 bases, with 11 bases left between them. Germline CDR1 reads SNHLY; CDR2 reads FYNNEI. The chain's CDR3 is CASSERRIGSNQPQHF. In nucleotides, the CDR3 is TGTGCCAGCAGTGAACGACGTATAGGTAGCAATCAGCCCCAGCATTTT.

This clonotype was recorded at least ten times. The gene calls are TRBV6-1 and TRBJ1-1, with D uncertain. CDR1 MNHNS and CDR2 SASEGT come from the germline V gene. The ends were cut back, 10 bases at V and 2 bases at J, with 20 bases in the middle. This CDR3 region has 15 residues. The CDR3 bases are TGTGCCACCCATGCCTCCCAGGCTGCCAACACTGAAGCTTTCTTT. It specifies CATHASQAANTEAFF.

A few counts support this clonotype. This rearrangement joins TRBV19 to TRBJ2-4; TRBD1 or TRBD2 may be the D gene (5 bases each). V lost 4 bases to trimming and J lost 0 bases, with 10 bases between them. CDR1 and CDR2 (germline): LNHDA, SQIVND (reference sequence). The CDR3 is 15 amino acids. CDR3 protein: CASSTGGTAKNIQYF. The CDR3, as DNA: TGTGCCAGTAGTACTGGGGGTACAGCCAAAAACATTCAGTACTTC.

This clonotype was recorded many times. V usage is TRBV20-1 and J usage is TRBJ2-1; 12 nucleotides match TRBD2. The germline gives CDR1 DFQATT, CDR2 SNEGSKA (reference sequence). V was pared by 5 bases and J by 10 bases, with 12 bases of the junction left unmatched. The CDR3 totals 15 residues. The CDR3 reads CSAPGLAGGPNEQFF. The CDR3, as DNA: TGCAGTGCTCCCGGGCTAGCGGGAGGGCCTAACGAGCAGTTCTTC.

The CDR3 DNA reads as TGTGCCACCTTATCCGGGGAGCTGTTTTTT. Its protein product is CATLSGELFF. This chain uses TRBV6-1 with TRBJ2-2; no firm D call. This CDR3 has 10 amino acids. Trimming pared 10 bases from V and 6 bases from J, leaving 6 bases between. CDR1 is MNHNS, CDR2 SASEGT, per germline.

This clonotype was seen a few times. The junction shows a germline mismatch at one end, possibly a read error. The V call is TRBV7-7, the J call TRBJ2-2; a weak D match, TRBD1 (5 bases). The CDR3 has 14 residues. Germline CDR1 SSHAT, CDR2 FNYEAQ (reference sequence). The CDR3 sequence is CASSLARAAGELFF. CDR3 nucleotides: TGTGCTAGCAGCTTAGCCAGGGCGGCCGGGGAGCTGTTTTTT.

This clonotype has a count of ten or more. CDR3 amino acids: CASSPLNHYTGGYGYTF. As DNA, the CDR3 is TGTGCCAGCAGTCCCCTGAACCACTACACAGGGGGCTATGGCTACACCTTC. The J gene is TRBJ1-2, the V gene TRBV27, with TRBD1 identical over 8 bases. The CDR3 runs 17 residues. V lost 5 bases, J lost 4 bases, and 15 bases stayed unmatched. Germline-derived CDR1 and CDR2 are MNHEY and SMNVEV (reference sequence).